This T cell receptor beta chain was recorded in a study of T cell changes during pregnancy in multiple sclerosis. Repertoires were generated with immunoSEQ multiplex PCR, while TCRdb's copy carries only in-frame clones and drops some. The sample includes around 63,000 clones, 85% to 95% of them seen just once. The V gene end was trimmed by 6 bases and the J gene end by 5 bases; junction bases not matched to a gene: 3. The CDR3 has 13 amino acids. Germline V gene sequence: CDR1 SEHNR, CDR2 FQNEAQ (reference sequence). The genes are TRBV7-9 and TRBJ2-7, with 11 bases identical to TRBD1. The source is a female donor in good health, enrolled as a control in a pregnancy study. This sample comprised CD8+ T cells from peripheral blood mononuclear cells, obtained in the third trimester of pregnancy. CDR3 sequence (DNA): TGTGCCAGCAGGGGACAGGGGGGCAACGAGCAGTACTTC. The encoded protein is CASRGQGGNEQYF.